This T cell receptor beta chain was sequenced for a study of cytomegalovirus exposure and HLA in healthy donors. The count of this clone is one. What it recognizes is unknown. The study ran its PCR with 60 Vbeta and 13 Jbeta primers. Only in-frame clones appear in the TCRdb table, and some are missing; sequencing was by immunoSEQ multiplex PCR. Seen here are about 190,000 clones, 65% to 75% observed once, and the top ten hold approximately 4.8%. Study-wide findings and caveats: Sequencing artifact likely explains a cluster of highly shared sequence variants.

Trimming took 7 bases from V and 3 from J, leaving 18 bases between them. The CDR3 is made up of 15 amino acids. In germline, CDR1 is MNHEY, CDR2 SMNVEV (reference sequence). The sample taken for sequencing was PBMCs. The receptor was derived from a man aged 25 to 40 in good health and CMV-seropositive. The J gene is TRBJ1-1, the V gene TRBV27; the D gene is possibly TRBD1 (6 bases). The CDR3 nucleotides are TGTGCCAGCACTCAACGGGGGGGCGTCGACACTGAAGCTTTCTTT. Protein product: CASTQRGGVDTEAFF.